These T cell receptor beta chains were read from a single sample in a study of control samples from healthy donors and cancer patients. Assay used: immunoSEQ multiplex PCR; TCRdb lists only in-frame clones, some missing. Seen here are about 130,000 clones, about 90% observed once, and the top ten hold around 1.7%. The specimen sequenced was blood. Receptors were obtained from a young man in good health. Both conserved end residues are part of each CDR3. Fields, in order: clone size, D gene, V gene, J gene, CDR3 protein, CDR3 DNA. The D gene is left open where the match is weak. Clone size is given for some rows only: seen once, a few or many times, or a class if the clone is expanded.

>once|-|TRBV2|TRBJ2-3
CASSEEAGDSTDTQYF
TGTGCCAGCAGTGAAGAAGCTGGGGATAGCACAGATACGCAGTATTTT
>-|-|TRBV27|TRBJ1-2
CASSTPDREYGYTF
TGTGCCAGCAGTACCCCGGACAGAGAATATGGCTACACCTTC
>-|-|TRBV6-2/TRBV6-3|TRBJ1-6
CASSRVFAGSWTDNSPLHF
TGTGCCAGCAGCCGGGTATTTGCGGGATCCTGGACTGATAATTCACCCCTCCACTTT
>-|-|TRBV27|TRBJ1-1
CASSPLTVGGKTEAFF
TGTGCCAGCAGTCCCCTCACGGTTGGGGGGAAGACTGAAGCTTTCTTT
>-|-|TRBV18|TRBJ1-1
CASSPLGQGSPEAFF
TGTGCCAGCTCACCACTGGGCCAGGGAAGTCCTGAAGCTTTCTTT
>-|-|TRBV3-1/TRBV3-2|TRBJ2-5
CASSQRTLYQETQYF
TGTGCCAGCAGCCAAAGGACACTGTACCAAGAGACCCAGTACTTC
>-|TRBD1|TRBV5-8|TRBJ1-2
CASSWDRWDVYGYTF
TGTGCCAGCAGCTGGGACAGGTGGGACGTCTATGGCTACACCTTC
>-|-|TRBV28|TRBJ1-1
CASSLGVPEAFF
TGTGCCAGCAGTTTAGGGGTGCCTGAAGCTTTCTTT
>-|TRBD1|TRBV20-1|TRBJ1-5
CSANDRESQPQHF
TGCAGTGCTAATGACAGGGAAAGTCAGCCCCAGCATTTT
>-|-|TRBV9|TRBJ1-2
CASNSGDVNYGYTF
TGTGCCAGCAACTCCGGTGACGTTAACTATGGCTACACCTTC
>-|-|TRBV13|TRBJ1-2
CASSFPSGGYGYTF
TGTGCCAGCAGCTTCCCCTCCGGGGGATATGGCTACACCTTC
>-|-|TRBV20-1|TRBJ2-2
CSASGQTGELFF
TGCAGTGCTAGTGGACAGACCGGGGAGCTGTTTTTT